The T cell receptor beta chain described here comes from a study of T cell responses to AZD1222 COVID-19 vaccine. V was pared by 1 base and J by 7 bases, with 10 bases between. The CDR3 length is 13 residues. Germline assignment: CDR1 MDHEN and CDR2 SYDVKM. Assay used: immunoSEQ multiplex PCR; TCRdb lists only in-frame clones, some missing. Of about 140,000 clones in the sample, approximately 89% were seen once. The TCR comes from an adult who received the AZD1222 COVID-19 vaccine. The chain couples TRBV28 to TRBJ1-2; a possible D gene is TRBD1 (6 bases). Material: peripheral blood, obtained 28 days after the second AZD1222 dose. CDR3 sequence: CASSLSGGSGYTF. CDR3 nucleotides: TGTGCCAGCAGTTTATCTGGGGGCTCTGGCTACACCTTC.